The 26 T cell receptor beta chains listed next were all sequenced from one sample in a study of blood T cell repertoires in COVID-19. Using immunoSEQ multiplex PCR, the repertoire was profiled, and TCRdb retains in-frame clones only, with some absent. This table has about 90,000 clones, approximately 90% appearing once. Sequencing input: peripheral blood. The receptors were sampled from a human donor with active COVID-19. The donor label of this sample is uncertain.

V is TRBV3-1 (or the pseudogene TRBV3-2) and J is TRBJ2-7; 7 bases are a match to TRBD1. The CDR3 spans 16 residues. CDR1 LGHDT and CDR2 YNNKEL come from the germline V gene (reference sequence). V gave up 1 base and J gave up 5 bases; unmatched junction bases: 11. Here the CDR3 DNA reads TGTGCCAGCAGCCAAGGTAGGGGGCTCAATGAGGACGAGCAGTACTTC. Its translation is CASSQGRGLNEDEQYF.

This clone was picked up one time. This chain joins TRBV2 and TRBJ1-2; no clear D. The CDR3 contains 13 residues. Trimming took off 3 bases at V and 0 bases at J, with 5 bases between the two ends. The germline gives CDR1 SNHLY, CDR2 FYNNEI. For the CDR3, the DNA is TGTGCCAGCAGTGAGTCGGCTAACTATGGCTACACCTTC. Translation gives CASSESANYGYTF.

CDR3 bases: TGTGCCAGTAGTGGGGGGGCAGACTATGGCTACACCTTC. This sequence encodes CASSGGADYGYTF. This chain links TRBV19 with TRBJ1-2; the D gene is possibly TRBD1 (6 bases). Germline CDR1 LNHDA, CDR2 SQIVND (reference sequence). This CDR3 contains 13 residues. Trimming removed 5 bases from V and 3 bases from J, with 10 bases in between.

V is TRBV13 and J is TRBJ2-1, with 7 bases lining up with TRBD2. The CDR3 loop spans 16 amino acids. Per the germline V gene, CDR1 is PRHDT and CDR2 is FYEKMQ (reference sequence). The trim removed 4 bases at V and 7 bases at J, leaving 13 bases unmatched. This CDR3 is CASSSGTNDLRNEQFF. Here the CDR3 DNA reads TGTGCCAGCAGCTCCGGGACTAATGATTTGCGAAATGAGCAGTTCTTC.

The chain is built from TRBV7-2 and TRBJ2-3; TRBD2 might be the D (6 bases). Germline V CDR1 and CDR2: SGHTA, FQGNSA. Trimming removed 5 bases at V and 6 bases at J, with 12 bases between. This CDR3 region has 13 residues. In DNA, the CDR3 is TGTGCCAGCAGCATGGCTACTAGCGATACGCAGTATTTT. The encoded protein is CASSMATSDTQYF.

Regarding this clone: Because the CDR3 is missing its conserved closing phenylalanine or tryptophan, this is likely a read error. The limits of the CDR3 on the DNA are not certain, so only TCRdb's listed CDR3 is given. The chain combines TRBV5-3 with TRBJ1-2; the table's TRBD1 call for D was not verified on the DNA. TRBV5-3 carries the ORF label, with uncertain function. Both ends counted, the CDR3 spans 11 residues. CDR3 sequence: CARSLLMGAEV.

The chain uses TRBV7-9 and TRBJ2-1; TRBD2 matches at 8 bases. The CDR3 is 17 amino acids. J was trimmed by 7 bases and V by 2 bases; bases with no gene match: 13. Germline V gene data show CDR1 as SEHNR and CDR2 as FQNEAQ (reference sequence). CDR3 coding DNA: TGTGCCAGCAGCTTAAATAATGGCCACAAGCGGGGGAATGAGCAGTTCTTC. Its protein product is CASSLNNGHKRGNEQFF.

This clone was found once. The chain joins TRBV29-1 to TRBJ2-3, with 9 bases aligning to TRBD1. The CDR3 consists of 14 residues. V was clipped by 4 bases and J by 0 bases; unmatched bases: 2. The germline gives CDR1 SQVTM, CDR2 ANQGSEA. The CDR3 protein is CSVAGTGSTDTQYF. CDR3 nucleotides: TGCAGCGTTGCCGGGACAGGGAGCACAGATACGCAGTATTTT.

V and J are TRBV7-9 and TRBJ2-5; 7 bases match TRBD2. Unmatched junction bases numbered 16, after V lost 2 bases and J lost 4 bases. CDR3 length: 18 amino acids. Germline CDR1 SEHNR, CDR2 FQNEAQ (reference sequence). CDR3 residues: CASSLSKVPGRFGETQYF. The CDR3 DNA follows: TGTGCCAGCAGCTTATCCAAAGTCCCCGGGAGGTTCGGAGAGACCCAGTACTTC.

The chain recombines TRBV19 with TRBJ2-1, with TRBD1 as a possible D gene (6 bases). The V and J ends lost 3 bases and 4 bases respectively, with 22 bases between them. The germline V gene encodes CDR1 LNHDA and CDR2 SQIVND (reference sequence). The CDR3 sequence is 18 residues long. Written as DNA, the CDR3 is TGTGCCAGTAGTATCAGGTCCGGGACACCCACATTTTACAATGAGCAGTTCTTC. Its protein product is CASSIRSGTPTFYNEQFF.

This chain links TRBV6-1 with TRBJ2-2; 7 bases align to TRBD2. Trimming removed 4 bases from V and 3 bases from J; junction bases left unmatched: 8. This CDR3 has 16 amino acids. The germline gives CDR1 MNHNS, CDR2 SASEGT. DNA for the CDR3: TGTGCCAGCAGTGCCTCCGGGGGGTGGGACACCGGGGAGCTGTTTTTT. Translating gives CASSASGGWDTGELFF.

The chain recombines TRBV10-3 with TRBJ2-1, with D possibly TRBD2 on 7 matching bases. In germline, CDR1 is ENHRY, CDR2 SYGVKD. Trimming removed 8 bases at V and 0 bases at J, with 11 bases between. CDR3 length equals 14 residues. The CDR3 reads CAISRGASYNEQFF. CDR3 DNA sequence: TGTGCCATCTCACGGGGGGCCTCCTACAATGAGCAGTTCTTC.

The rearrangement joins TRBV5-4 to TRBJ2-3; 10 nucleotides agree with TRBD2. J lost 4 bases, V lost 1 base, and 3 bases had no gene match. The CDR3 contains 15 residues. CDR1 and CDR2 (germline): SGHNT, YYREEE (reference sequence). The CDR3 nucleotides read TGTGCCAGCAGCTTGCCTAGCGGGGGCGCAGATACGCAGTATTTT. Its translation is CASSLPSGGADTQYF.

The chain couples TRBV5-1 to TRBJ2-1; the D gene is possibly TRBD2 (5 bases). Trimming pared 1 base from V and 10 bases from J, leaving 12 bases between. The V gene's germline CDR1 is SGHRS and CDR2 YFSETQ. The CDR3 has 13 residues. This CDR3 reads CASSLPGNGEQFF. The CDR3 DNA is TGCGCCAGCAGCTTGCCGGGGAATGGGGAGCAGTTCTTC.

The rearrangement links TRBV28 to TRBJ2-7; tentative D call: TRBD1 (5 bases). CDR1 and CDR2 (germline): MDHEN, SYDVKM. V dropped 5 bases and J dropped 2 bases, with 16 bases sitting between them. This CDR3 is 15 amino acids long. CDR3 loop: CASSSLDRPTYEQYF. The CDR3 nucleotides read TGTGCCAGCAGTAGCCTAGACAGACCCACCTACGAGCAGTACTTC.

The chain recombines TRBV19 with TRBJ2-5; 10 bases match TRBD1. Per the germline V gene, CDR1 is LNHDA and CDR2 is SQIVND (reference sequence). The CDR3 runs 14 residues. V shed 5 bases and J 7 bases; nucleotides not matched to a gene: 7. The CDR3 DNA reads as TGTGCCAGTAGTCGAGGGGGACAGGGGTCGACCCAGTACTTC. Translation: CASSRGGQGSTQYF. Combining the CDR3 with reference TRBV19 and TRBJ2-5 gives the whole variable domain DGGITQSPKYLFRKEGQNVTLSCEQNLNHDAMYWYRQDPGQGLRLIYYSQIVNDFQKGDIAEGYSVSREKKESFPLTVTSAQKNPTAFYLCASSRGGQGSTQYFGPGTRLLVL.

In its sample, this clone was seen once. This CDR3 is CASSPRDYPRDTQYF. In DNA form, the CDR3 reads TGTGCCAGCTCACCCCGGGACTACCCTCGAGATACGCAGTATTTT. The chain uses TRBV18 and TRBJ2-3, with 7 nucleotides matching TRBD2. The germline gives CDR1 KGHSH, CDR2 LQKENI. There are 15 residues in the CDR3. V was pared by 3 bases and J by 5 bases, with 8 bases of the junction left unmatched.

CDR3 residues: CASSPDRGSFGYTF. The DNA of the CDR3 is TGTGCCAGCAGCCCAGACAGGGGGTCCTTCGGCTACACCTTC. The rearrangement uses TRBV13 and TRBJ1-2, with 9 nucleotides matching TRBD1. J lost 8 bases, V lost 5 bases, and 9 bases had no gene match. This CDR3 comprises 14 residues. Germline assignment: CDR1 PRHDT and CDR2 FYEKMQ (reference sequence).

The V and J genes are TRBV5-5 and TRBJ2-3, with a weak D call TRBD2 (6 bases). Germline assignment: CDR1 SGHKS and CDR2 YYEKEE (reference sequence). V lost 0 bases and J 4 bases, leaving 6 bases between the germline ends. The CDR3 extends over 13 amino acids. This CDR3 is CASSLGEADTQYF. CDR3 DNA sequence: TGTGCCAGCAGCTTGGGGGAGGCAGATACGCAGTATTTT. The variable domain in full, completed from reference TRBV5-5 and TRBJ2-3, reads DAGVTQSPTHLIKTRGQQVTLRCSPISGHKSVSWYQQVLGQGPQFIFQYYEKEERGRGNFPDRFSARQFPNYSSELNVNALLLGDSALYLCASSLGEADTQYFGPGTRLTVL.

The CDR3, as DNA: TGCGCCAGCAGTGACAATTCCGGGGGCTCTGGAAACACCATATATTTT. It specifies CASSDNSGGSGNTIYF. The V call is TRBV10-1, the J call TRBJ1-3, with D possibly being TRBD1 (5 bases). The CDR3 consists of 16 residues. The V gene lost 3 bases and the J gene lost 0 bases, with 12 bases spanning the gap. Per germline, CDR1 WNHNN and CDR2 SYGVQD (reference sequence).

This sequence joins TRBV5-4 and TRBJ2-1; 8 nucleotides agree with TRBD2. The CDR3 loop spans 14 amino acids. J lost 7 bases, V lost 4 bases, and 7 bases had no gene match. Germline V lookup: CDR1 SGHNT, CDR2 YYREEE (reference sequence). The CDR3 DNA reads as TGTGCCAGCAGCCGGGACTCGGGGGGGAATGAGCAGTTCTTC. It translates to CASSRDSGGNEQFF.

Concerning this clone: The junction does not match germline at one end; this may be a read error. V usage is TRBV7-7 and J usage is TRBJ2-5; D remains ambiguous. This CDR3 comprises 13 residues. From germline, CDR1 is SSHAT and CDR2 FNYEAQ (reference sequence). CDR3 loop: CASSADREETQYF. The CDR3 DNA reads TGTGCTAGCAGCGCAGATCGGGAAGAGACCCAGTACTTC. Combining the CDR3 with reference TRBV7-7 and TRBJ2-5 gives the whole variable domain GAGVSQSPRYKVTKRGQDVTLRCDPISSHATLYWYQQALGQGPEFLTYFNYEAQPDKSGLPSDRFSAERPEGSISTLTIQRTEQRDSAMYRCASSADREETQYFGPGTRLLVL.

The chain combines TRBV5-4 with TRBJ1-2; 7 bases match TRBD1. V trimming: 4 bases; J trimming: 3 bases; junction bases outside the gene matches: 3. The CDR3 spans 13 residues. CDR1 and CDR2 from the germline V gene are SGHNT and YYREEE (reference sequence). CDR3 sequence reads: CASSPDRDYGYTF. As DNA, the CDR3 is TGTGCCAGCAGCCCAGACAGGGACTATGGCTACACCTTC.

The chain couples TRBV14 to TRBJ2-2; 8 bases line up with TRBD1. Germline CDR1 is SGHDN and CDR2 is FVKESK. V lost 0 bases, J lost 5 bases, and 8 bases stayed unmatched. This CDR3 is 17 amino acids long. The CDR3 loop reads CASSQDLRQGRTGELFF. The CDR3 DNA reads as TGTGCCAGCAGCCAAGACTTAAGACAGGGGAGGACCGGGGAGCTGTTTTTT.

The V and J genes are TRBV10-3 and TRBJ2-3; a possible D gene is TRBD2 (6 bases). The CDR3 covers 18 residues. V was cut by 3 bases and J by 7 bases, with 26 bases left in between. The V gene's germline CDR1 is ENHRY and CDR2 SYGVKD. In nucleotides, the CDR3 is TGTGCCATCAGTGATATCATCGGCAGGAGGGTGGAGGTTAATACGCAGTATTTT. Translation: CAISDIIGRRVEVNTQYF.

The V call is TRBV4-1, the J call TRBJ2-3; perhaps TRBD2 as D (5 bases). Trimming removed 7 bases from V and 0 bases from J, with 14 bases in between. Germline V gene data show CDR1 as MGHRA and CDR2 as YSYEKL. The CDR3 covers 15 residues. The CDR3 DNA follows: TGCGCCAGCACCCTAGCAGATAGAAGCACAGATACGCAGTATTTT. It encodes CASTLADRSTDTQYF.